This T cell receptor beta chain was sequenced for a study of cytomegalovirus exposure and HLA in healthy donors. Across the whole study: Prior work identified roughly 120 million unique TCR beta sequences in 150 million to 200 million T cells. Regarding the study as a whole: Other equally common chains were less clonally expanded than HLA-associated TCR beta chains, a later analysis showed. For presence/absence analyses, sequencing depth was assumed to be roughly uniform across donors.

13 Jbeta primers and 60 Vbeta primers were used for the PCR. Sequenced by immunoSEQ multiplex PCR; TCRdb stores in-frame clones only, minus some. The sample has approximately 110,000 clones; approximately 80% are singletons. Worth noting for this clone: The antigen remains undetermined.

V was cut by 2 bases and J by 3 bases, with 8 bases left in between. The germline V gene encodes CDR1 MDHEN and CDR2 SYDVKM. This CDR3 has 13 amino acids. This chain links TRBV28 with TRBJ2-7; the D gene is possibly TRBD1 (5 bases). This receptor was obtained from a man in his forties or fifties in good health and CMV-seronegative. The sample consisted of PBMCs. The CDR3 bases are TGTGCCAGCAGTTTACCAGGGTTCTACGAGCAGTACTTC. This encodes CASSLPGFYEQYF.